This entry describes one T cell receptor (beta chain). Its antigen remains unknown. Other DNA sequences of this sample code for an identical CDR3. Those who donated were healthy HIV-negative adults, with no recent acute infections or vaccinations reported. This sample is drawn from a study of shared clonotypes between healthy human individuals. Germline CDR1 reads LNHNV; CDR2 reads YYDKDF (reference sequence). Trimming took off 0 bases at V and 6 bases at J, with 12 bases between the two ends. CDR3 length: 14 amino acids. Study conclusions and caveats: Naive subsets generally had larger estimated richness than memory subsets. The study found lower generation probabilities in non-shared clonotypes than in those shared by all four donors. Since donors were few, the genetic and exposure-history diversity represented was limited.

The method was immunoSEQ multiplex PCR; TCRdb's version includes in-frame clones alone and lacks a portion of them. The table lists 800,000 to 1,200,000 clones, roughly 74% of them singletons, with about 0.52% in the top ten. This receptor was identified in a man between 18 and 29 years old in good health. Some clones in this sample may be carry-over from other donors' samples. The chain carries TRBV15 and TRBJ2-7, with D unclear. Sequencing was carried out using memory CD4+ T cells from PBMCs. Subset reported: CD45RA-negative fraction. The CDR3 region has the DNA TGTGCCACCAGCAGAGATCTCGGGCGCGGCGAGCAGTACTTC. Translated: CATSRDLGRGEQYF.